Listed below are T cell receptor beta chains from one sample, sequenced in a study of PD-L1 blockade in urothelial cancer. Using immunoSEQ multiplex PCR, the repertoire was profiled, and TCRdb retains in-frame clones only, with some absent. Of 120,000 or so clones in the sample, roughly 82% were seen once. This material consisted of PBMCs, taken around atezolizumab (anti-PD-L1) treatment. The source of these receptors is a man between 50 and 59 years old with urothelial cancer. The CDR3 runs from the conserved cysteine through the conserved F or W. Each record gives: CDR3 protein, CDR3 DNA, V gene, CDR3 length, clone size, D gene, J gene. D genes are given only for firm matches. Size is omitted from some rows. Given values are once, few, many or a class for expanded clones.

cdr3_aa: CSVDVDRQIRYF
cdr3_nt: TGCAGCGTTGATGTGGACAGGCAAATTAGGTACTTC
v_call: TRBV29-1
cdr3_length: 12
clone_size: many
d_call: TRBD1
j_call: TRBJ2-7

cdr3_aa: CASSHPGPGGTYEQYF
cdr3_nt: TGCGCCAGCAGCCACCCGGGGCCAGGGGGCACCTACGAGCAGTACTTC
v_call: TRBV4-1
cdr3_length: 16
clone_size: -
d_call: TRBD1
j_call: TRBJ2-7

cdr3_aa: CASSSNRGEQFF
cdr3_nt: TGTGCCAGCAGCTCCAATAGGGGTGAGCAGTTCTTC
v_call: TRBV28
cdr3_length: 12
clone_size: -
d_call: -
j_call: TRBJ2-1

cdr3_aa: CASSSTGNGEQYF
cdr3_nt: TGTGCCAGCAGCTCGACAGGAAACGGGGAGCAGTACTTC
v_call: TRBV7-8
cdr3_length: 13
clone_size: -
d_call: -
j_call: TRBJ2-7

cdr3_aa: CASSLLSGNTIYF
cdr3_nt: TGTGCCAGCAGTCTTCTCTCTGGAAACACCATATATTTT
v_call: TRBV6-5
cdr3_length: 13
clone_size: -
d_call: -
j_call: TRBJ1-3

cdr3_aa: CARMGQGNTGELFF
cdr3_nt: TGTGCCAGAATGGGACAGGGTAACACCGGGGAGCTGTTTTTT
v_call: TRBV2
cdr3_length: 14
clone_size: -
d_call: TRBD1
j_call: TRBJ2-2

cdr3_aa: CASSDRGVTNVLTF
cdr3_nt: TGTGCCAGCAGTGATCGGGGGGTTACCAACGTCCTGACTTTC
v_call: TRBV6-1
cdr3_length: 14
clone_size: -
d_call: TRBD2
j_call: TRBJ2-6

cdr3_aa: CASSPTGSYEQYF
cdr3_nt: TGTGCCAGCAGCCCTACAGGAAGCTACGAGCAGTACTTC
v_call: TRBV11-2
cdr3_length: 13
clone_size: -
d_call: -
j_call: TRBJ2-7

cdr3_aa: CASSGRLHGIEKLFF
cdr3_nt: TGTGCCAGCAGTGGGCGGCTTCACGGAATCGAAAAACTGTTTTTT
v_call: TRBV2
cdr3_length: 15
clone_size: -
d_call: -
j_call: TRBJ1-4

cdr3_aa: CSASDRSGYTF
cdr3_nt: TGCAGTGCTTCAGACAGGTCAGGCTACACCTTC
v_call: TRBV20-1
cdr3_length: 11
clone_size: -
d_call: -
j_call: TRBJ1-2

cdr3_aa: CASSLSGDGYTF
cdr3_nt: TGCGCCAGCAGCTTGTCGGGGGATGGCTACACCTTC
v_call: TRBV5-1
cdr3_length: 12
clone_size: -
d_call: -
j_call: TRBJ1-2

cdr3_aa: CASSLDSYNEQFF
cdr3_nt: TGTGCCAGCTCACTCGACAGCTACAATGAGCAGTTCTTC
v_call: TRBV18
cdr3_length: 13
clone_size: once
d_call: -
j_call: TRBJ2-1

cdr3_aa: CASSFREDTGELFF
cdr3_nt: TGTGCCAGCAGCTTCAGGGAGGACACCGGGGAGCTGTTTTTT
v_call: TRBV11-3
cdr3_length: 14
clone_size: -
d_call: -
j_call: TRBJ2-2

cdr3_aa: CAISDQAGGSFGELFF
cdr3_nt: TGTGCCATCAGTGATCAGGCAGGGGGCAGTTTCGGGGAGCTGTTTTTT
v_call: TRBV10-3
cdr3_length: 16
clone_size: few
d_call: TRBD1
j_call: TRBJ2-2

cdr3_aa: CASSQSTSGRRVITDTQYF
cdr3_nt: TGCGCCAGCAGCCAATCGACTAGCGGGAGGCGGGTTATCACAGATACGCAGTATTTT
v_call: TRBV4-1
cdr3_length: 19
clone_size: -
d_call: TRBD2
j_call: TRBJ2-3

cdr3_aa: CAWSVLQGIYGYTF
cdr3_nt: TGTGCCTGGAGTGTACTTCAGGGAATCTATGGCTACACCTTC
v_call: TRBV30
cdr3_length: 14
clone_size: -
d_call: -
j_call: TRBJ1-2

cdr3_aa: CASSPKIQEQFF
cdr3_nt: TGTGCCAGCAGCCCGAAAATCCAGGAGCAGTTCTTC
v_call: TRBV7-8
cdr3_length: 12
clone_size: -
d_call: -
j_call: TRBJ2-1

cdr3_aa: CASSFSGRAHEQFF
cdr3_nt: TGTGCCAGCAGCTTTAGCGGGAGGGCCCATGAGCAGTTCTTC
v_call: TRBV7-2
cdr3_length: 14
clone_size: -
d_call: TRBD2
j_call: TRBJ2-1

cdr3_aa: CAISRDKYSNQPQHF
cdr3_nt: TGTGCCATCTCCCGGGACAAATATAGCAATCAGCCCCAGCATTTT
v_call: TRBV10-3
cdr3_length: 15
clone_size: -
d_call: -
j_call: TRBJ1-5

cdr3_aa: CASSLNRDRGRGEQFF
cdr3_nt: TGTGCCAGCAGCCTTAACCGGGACAGGGGAAGGGGTGAGCAGTTCTTC
v_call: TRBV14
cdr3_length: 16
clone_size: -
d_call: TRBD1
j_call: TRBJ2-1

cdr3_aa: CSGKGQANTEAFF
cdr3_nt: TGCAGCGGGAAAGGACAGGCGAACACTGAAGCTTTCTTT
v_call: TRBV29-1
cdr3_length: 13
clone_size: -
d_call: TRBD1
j_call: TRBJ1-1

cdr3_aa: CASSLGGTGSTDTQYF
cdr3_nt: TGCGCCAGCAGCTTGGGCGGGACAGGGTCAACAGATACGCAGTATTTT
v_call: TRBV5-1
cdr3_length: 16
clone_size: few
d_call: TRBD1
j_call: TRBJ2-3

cdr3_aa: CASSGVGGEQFF
cdr3_nt: TGCGCCAGCAGCGGGGTAGGAGGTGAGCAGTTCTTC
v_call: TRBV5-1
cdr3_length: 12
clone_size: -
d_call: -
j_call: TRBJ2-1

cdr3_aa: CASRPGADTQYF
cdr3_nt: TGCGCCAGCAGACCGGGAGCAGATACGCAGTATTTT
v_call: TRBV5-1
cdr3_length: 12
clone_size: -
d_call: -
j_call: TRBJ2-3

cdr3_aa: CASSGRLAGNEQFF
cdr3_nt: TGTGCCAGCAGCGGACGACTAGCGGGAAATGAGCAGTTCTTC
v_call: TRBV7-6
cdr3_length: 14
clone_size: -
d_call: TRBD2
j_call: TRBJ2-1

cdr3_aa: CASSQEAGNSYEQYF
cdr3_nt: TGCGCCAGCAGCCAAGAGGCGGGAAACTCCTACGAGCAGTACTTC
v_call: TRBV4-1
cdr3_length: 15
clone_size: once
d_call: -
j_call: TRBJ2-7

cdr3_aa: CASSWTSGRGETQYF
cdr3_nt: TGTGCCAGCAGCTGGACTAGCGGGAGAGGAGAGACCCAGTACTTC
v_call: TRBV7-2
cdr3_length: 15
clone_size: -
d_call: TRBD2
j_call: TRBJ2-5

cdr3_aa: CASSLAGTSNYEQYF
cdr3_nt: TGTGCCAGCAGTTTGGCCGGGACTAGCAACTACGAGCAGTACTTC
v_call: TRBV28
cdr3_length: 15
clone_size: -
d_call: TRBD2
j_call: TRBJ2-7

cdr3_aa: CASTPDRFQETQYF
cdr3_nt: TGTGCCAGCACCCCCGACAGGTTCCAAGAGACCCAGTACTTC
v_call: TRBV5-4
cdr3_length: 14
clone_size: -
d_call: -
j_call: TRBJ2-5

cdr3_aa: CSARPTGPLHF
cdr3_nt: TGCAGTGCTAGACCAACCGGACCCCTCCACTTT
v_call: TRBV20-1
cdr3_length: 11
clone_size: -
d_call: -
j_call: TRBJ1-6

cdr3_aa: CASSLDPAANNEQFF
cdr3_nt: TGCGCCAGCAGCTTGGATCCAGCGGCCAACAATGAGCAGTTCTTC
v_call: TRBV5-1
cdr3_length: 15
clone_size: -
d_call: -
j_call: TRBJ2-1

cdr3_aa: CASSRNAAVITGELFF
cdr3_nt: TGTGCCAGCTCACGAAACGCAGCGGTTATCACCGGGGAGCTGTTTTTT
v_call: TRBV18
cdr3_length: 16
clone_size: -
d_call: -
j_call: TRBJ2-2

cdr3_aa: CASSSPSGGLANYGYTF
cdr3_nt: TGTGCCAGTAGTTCGCCGTCCGGGGGACTAGCTAACTATGGCTACACCTTC
v_call: TRBV19
cdr3_length: 17
clone_size: -
d_call: -
j_call: TRBJ1-2

cdr3_aa: CASSFGRLAGSYNEQFF
cdr3_nt: TGTGCCAGCAGTTTTGGAAGACTAGCGGGCTCCTACAATGAGCAGTTCTTC
v_call: TRBV27
cdr3_length: 17
clone_size: -
d_call: TRBD2
j_call: TRBJ2-1

cdr3_aa: CASSLTPSASGTGELFF
cdr3_nt: TGTGCCAGCAGCCTAACCCCTAGCGCTTCGGGCACCGGGGAGCTGTTTTTT
v_call: TRBV9
cdr3_length: 17
clone_size: once
d_call: -
j_call: TRBJ2-2

cdr3_aa: CASSPNWASGSTDTQYF
cdr3_nt: TGTGCCAGCAGCCCCAATTGGGCTAGCGGGAGCACAGATACGCAGTATTTT
v_call: TRBV14
cdr3_length: 17
clone_size: -
d_call: TRBD2
j_call: TRBJ2-3

cdr3_aa: CASSVARGATGELFF
cdr3_nt: TGTGCCAGCAGCGTAGCCCGGGGTGCCACCGGGGAGCTGTTTTTT
v_call: TRBV9
cdr3_length: 15
clone_size: -
d_call: -
j_call: TRBJ2-2

cdr3_aa: CASGAGQANTEAFF
cdr3_nt: TGTGCCAGCGGCGCGGGACAGGCGAACACTGAAGCTTTCTTT
v_call: TRBV5-4
cdr3_length: 14
clone_size: -
d_call: TRBD1
j_call: TRBJ1-1

cdr3_aa: CAWRYPGGGQYF
cdr3_nt: TGTGCCTGGCGCTATCCGGGGGGCGGGCAGTACTTC
v_call: TRBV30
cdr3_length: 12
clone_size: once
d_call: -
j_call: TRBJ2-7

cdr3_aa: CASSLRQKGQYF
cdr3_nt: TGTGCCAGCAGTTTACGACAGAAGGGGCAGTACTTC
v_call: TRBV28
cdr3_length: 12
clone_size: -
d_call: -
j_call: TRBJ2-7

cdr3_aa: CASSLGGAGGNYGYTF
cdr3_nt: TGTGCCAGCAGTTTGGGGGGGGCAGGGGGCAACTATGGCTACACCTTC
v_call: TRBV28
cdr3_length: 16
clone_size: few
d_call: TRBD1
j_call: TRBJ1-2

cdr3_aa: CASGPGGGADTQYF
cdr3_nt: TGTGCTAGTGGTCCGGGGGGTGGCGCAGATACGCAGTATTTT
v_call: TRBV12-5
cdr3_length: 14
clone_size: -
d_call: TRBD2
j_call: TRBJ2-3

cdr3_aa: CSVEGTAGKRYNEQFF
cdr3_nt: TGCAGCGTTGAAGGGACAGCGGGAAAGCGCTACAATGAGCAGTTCTTC
v_call: TRBV29-1
cdr3_length: 16
clone_size: -
d_call: -
j_call: TRBJ2-1

cdr3_aa: CATSEARNQPQHF
cdr3_nt: TGTGCCACCAGCGAGGCGAGGAATCAGCCCCAGCATTTT
v_call: TRBV15
cdr3_length: 13
clone_size: -
d_call: -
j_call: TRBJ1-5

cdr3_aa: CASSSYYEQYF
cdr3_nt: TGTGCCAGCAGCTCTTACTACGAGCAGTACTTC
v_call: TRBV5-6
cdr3_length: 11
clone_size: -
d_call: -
j_call: TRBJ2-7

cdr3_aa: CASSRTGTSTDTQYF
cdr3_nt: TGTGCCAGCAGCCGAACGGGGACTAGCACAGATACGCAGTATTTT
v_call: TRBV11-2
cdr3_length: 15
clone_size: -
d_call: -
j_call: TRBJ2-3

cdr3_aa: CASSLGDSTEAFF
cdr3_nt: TGTGCCAGCAGCTTAGGGGACAGCACTGAAGCTTTCTTT
v_call: TRBV7-2
cdr3_length: 13
clone_size: -
d_call: TRBD1
j_call: TRBJ1-1

cdr3_aa: CASSLRAGGYQETQYF
cdr3_nt: TGTGCCAGCAGCTTGAGAGCGGGGGGGTACCAAGAGACCCAGTACTTC
v_call: TRBV5-8
cdr3_length: 16
clone_size: -
d_call: TRBD2
j_call: TRBJ2-5

cdr3_aa: CASSLAAGGVGYTF
cdr3_nt: TGTGCCAGCAGCTTAGCGGCCGGAGGGGTTGGCTACACCTTC
v_call: TRBV7-2
cdr3_length: 14
clone_size: -
d_call: -
j_call: TRBJ1-2

cdr3_aa: CASSFRDGYTF
cdr3_nt: TGTGCCAGCAGTTTTCGGGATGGCTACACCTTC
v_call: TRBV28
cdr3_length: 11
clone_size: -
d_call: -
j_call: TRBJ1-2

cdr3_aa: CASSYDRDSPLHF
cdr3_nt: TGTGCCAGCAGTTACGACAGGGATTCACCCCTCCACTTT
v_call: TRBV6-6
cdr3_length: 13
clone_size: -
d_call: TRBD1
j_call: TRBJ1-6

cdr3_aa: CASSLNLAGGNSPLHF
cdr3_nt: TGCGCCAGCAGCTTGAATTTGGCAGGGGGTAATTCACCCCTCCACTTT
v_call: TRBV5-1
cdr3_length: 16
clone_size: -
d_call: TRBD1
j_call: TRBJ1-6

cdr3_aa: CASTPWGQGSYEQYF
cdr3_nt: TGTGCCAGCACGCCGTGGGGACAGGGATCCTACGAGCAGTACTTC
v_call: TRBV7-9
cdr3_length: 15
clone_size: once
d_call: TRBD1
j_call: TRBJ2-7

cdr3_aa: CASSLRDMIYEKLFF
cdr3_nt: TGTGCCAGCAGCCTACGGGACATGATCTATGAAAAACTGTTTTTT
v_call: TRBV5-6
cdr3_length: 15
clone_size: -
d_call: -
j_call: TRBJ1-4

cdr3_aa: CASSGFRTGANTGELFF
cdr3_nt: TGTGCCAGCTCAGGGTTCAGGACAGGGGCGAACACCGGGGAGCTGTTTTTT
v_call: TRBV18
cdr3_length: 17
clone_size: -
d_call: TRBD1
j_call: TRBJ2-2